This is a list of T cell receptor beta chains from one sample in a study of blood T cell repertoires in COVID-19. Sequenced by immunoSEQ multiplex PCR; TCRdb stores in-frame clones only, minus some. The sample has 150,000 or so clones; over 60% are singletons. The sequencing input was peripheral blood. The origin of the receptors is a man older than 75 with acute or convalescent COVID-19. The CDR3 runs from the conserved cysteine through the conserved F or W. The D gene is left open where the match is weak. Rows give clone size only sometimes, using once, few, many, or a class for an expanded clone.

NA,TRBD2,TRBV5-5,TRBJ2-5,TGTGCCAGCAGCGGGCAATGGCTAGCGGGGGTCCCCCAAGAGACCCAGTACTTC,CASSGQWLAGVPQETQYF
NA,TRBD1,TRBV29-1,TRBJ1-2,TGCAGCGTTCAGGGGGGAGGCTATGGCTACACCTTC,CSVQGGGYGYTF
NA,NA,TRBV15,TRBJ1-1,TGTGCCACCAGCAGAGGGGCAGGGGAGCTCCCTGAAGCTTTCTTT,CATSRGAGELPEAFF
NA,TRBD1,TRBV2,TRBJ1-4,TGTGCCAGCAGACGACAGGGGATAGGTGAAAAACTGTTTTTT,CASRRQGIGEKLFF
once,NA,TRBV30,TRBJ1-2,TGTGCCGGGGGTAGGGAGGTATATGGCTACACCTTC,CAGGREVYGYTF
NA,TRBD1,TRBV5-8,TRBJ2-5,TGTGCCAGCGTCCAGGACAGGGTGGAGACCCAGTACTTC,CASVQDRVETQYF
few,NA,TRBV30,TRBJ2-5,TGTGCCTGGAGTCTACAAGAGACCCAGTACTTC,CAWSLQETQYF
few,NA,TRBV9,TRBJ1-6,TGTGCCAGCAGCGTCGAACCCGGCGGGGATTCACCCCTCCACTTT,CASSVEPGGDSPLHF
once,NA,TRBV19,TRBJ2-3,TGTGCCAGTAAATGGCGGGGCGCAGGAACAGATACGCAGTATTTT,CASKWRGAGTDTQYF
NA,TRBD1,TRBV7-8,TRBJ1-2,TGTGCCAGCAGCTTAGGGGACAGGGCCTATGGCTACACCTTC,CASSLGDRAYGYTF
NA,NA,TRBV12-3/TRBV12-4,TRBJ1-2,TGTGCCAGCCAGGGAGGAAACTATGGCTACACCTTC,CASQGGNYGYTF
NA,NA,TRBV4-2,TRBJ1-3,TGTGCCAGCAGCCAAGAGCCAGGTAGCTCTGGAAACACCATATATTTT,CASSQEPGSSGNTIYF
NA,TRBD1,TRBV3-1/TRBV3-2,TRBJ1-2,TGTGCCAGCAGCCAGAGTTGGGGACAGGACTATGGCTACACCTTC,CASSQSWGQDYGYTF
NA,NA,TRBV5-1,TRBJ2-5,TGCGCCAGCAGCTCCCCTGTAAACCAAGAGACCCAGTACTTC,CASSSPVNQETQYF
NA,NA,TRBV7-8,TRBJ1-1,TGTGCCAGCAGCTTAGACGTACTAAACACTGAAGCTTTCTTT,CASSLDVLNTEAFF
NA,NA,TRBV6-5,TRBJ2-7,TGTGCCAGCACGATACAGGGTTCCTTCCACGAGCAGTACTTC,CASTIQGSFHEQYF
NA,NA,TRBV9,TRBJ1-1,TGTGCCAGCAGCGCCGAGGGGAACACTGAAGCTTTCTTT,CASSAEGNTEAFF
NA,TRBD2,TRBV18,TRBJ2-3,TGTGCCAGCTCACCCCGGACTAGCGGGGGGGCAGATACGCAGTATTTT,CASSPRTSGGADTQYF
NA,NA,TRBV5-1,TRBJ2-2,TGCGCCAGCAGCCAGACGAACACCGGGGAGCTGTTTTTT,CASSQTNTGELFF
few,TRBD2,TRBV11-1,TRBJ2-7,TGTGCCAGCAGCCCTTTAGCGGGGGGGCGCGAGCAGTACTTC,CASSPLAGGREQYF
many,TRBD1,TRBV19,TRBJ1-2,TGTGCCAGTAGCCGCTCCCAGGGGGCCCTAGCTAACTATGGCTACACCTTC,CASSRSQGALANYGYTF
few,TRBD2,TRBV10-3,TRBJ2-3,TGTGCCATCAGTCGCCTTAGCGGGGAAGATACGCAGTATTTT,CAISRLSGEDTQYF
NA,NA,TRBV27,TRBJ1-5,TGTGCCAGCAAACTGGGGCGCAATCAGCCCCAGCATTTT,CASKLGRNQPQHF
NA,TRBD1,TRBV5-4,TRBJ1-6,TGTGCCAGCAGCCAGGGCCAGGGGGGTAGCCTCCACTTT,CASSQGQGGSLHF
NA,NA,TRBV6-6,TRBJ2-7,TGTGCCAGCAGTTTCGATCGTCAGGGGCCATACTACGAGCAGTACTTC,CASSFDRQGPYYEQYF
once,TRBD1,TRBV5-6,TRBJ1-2,TGTGCCAGCAGCTGGAGGGGGCTCTATGGCTACACCTTC,CASSWRGLYGYTF
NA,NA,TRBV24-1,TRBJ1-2,TGTGCCACCAGCCAGGGAACTAACTATGGCTACACCTTC,CATSQGTNYGYTF
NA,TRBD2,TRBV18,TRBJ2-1,TGTGCCAGCTCCTACCGAAGTAGCGGGGGGGCGAATGAGCAGTTCTTC,CASSYRSSGGANEQFF
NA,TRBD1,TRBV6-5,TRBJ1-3,TGTGCCAGCAGTTCCGGGACAGGGGGAAACACCATATATTTT,CASSSGTGGNTIYF
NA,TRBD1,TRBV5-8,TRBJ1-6,TGTGCCAGCAGCAGGTCGGGACAGTATAATTCACCCCTCCACTTT,CASSRSGQYNSPLHF
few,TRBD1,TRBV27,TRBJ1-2,TGTGCCAGCAGTTTATCAGGACAGGGGGCGGAATATGGCTACACCTTC,CASSLSGQGAEYGYTF
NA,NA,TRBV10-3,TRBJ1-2,TGTGCCATCAGTGCCGACAGCTATGGCTACACCTTC,CAISADSYGYTF
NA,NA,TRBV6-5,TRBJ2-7,TGTGCCAGCAGTTACCTCTTTCGCGGTTCCTACGAGCAGTACTTC,CASSYLFRGSYEQYF